These 10 T cell receptor beta chains were all obtained from the same sample, sequenced in a study of CD8 T cells in ankylosing spondylitis. General observations from the study: Ankylosing spondylitis blood seemed to carry a telltale TCR beta motif made of roughly eight highly homologous variants.

Their specific antigens are unknown. TCRdb reprocessed the 5' RACE reads with MiXCR, giving one entry per CDR3 protein. This table has 700,000 to 850,000 distinct CDR3 sequences, 12% appearing once. The specimen sequenced was blood, either unsorted or a sorted T cell fraction (not recorded which). The receptors were gathered from a male donor with ankylosing spondylitis.

This sequence joins TRBV19 and TRBJ1-1; no reliable D call. The ends were cut back, 4 bases at V and 11 bases at J, with 14 bases in the middle. Looked up from germline, CDR1 is LNHDA and CDR2 is SQIVND (reference sequence). This CDR3 has 12 residues. CDR3 coding DNA: TGTGCCAGTAGTAGATTTTCCGGGAACGCTTTCTTT. This encodes CASSRFSGNAFF.

This clonotype was picked up a small number of times. The rearrangement joins TRBV5-1 to TRBJ2-7; possibly TRBD1 or TRBD2 for D (5 bases each). From germline, CDR1 is SGHRS and CDR2 YFSETQ. The CDR3 has 16 residues. The V end lost 2 bases, the J end lost 0 bases, and 15 bases lay between the germline ends. The CDR3 spells CASSFSAIGGSYEQYF. The DNA for the CDR3 is TGCGCCAGCAGCTTCAGTGCAATTGGGGGCTCCTACGAGCAGTACTTC.

The chain couples TRBV6-2 or TRBV6-3 to TRBJ2-1; possible D gene TRBD2, 6 bases. This CDR3 region has 14 residues. In germline, CDR1 is MNHEY, CDR2 SVGEGT. V shed 6 bases and J shed 3 bases, with 12 bases lying between them. For the CDR3, the DNA is TGTGCCAGCAGGGAGCTGCGGGGCTACAATGAGCAGTTCTTC. Protein product: CASRELRGYNEQFF.

The chain couples TRBV9 to TRBJ2-1; D gene ambiguous. This CDR3 contains 12 residues. Per the germline V gene, CDR1 is SGDLS and CDR2 is YYNGEE. Between the trimmed V and J ends, which lost 4 bases and 8 bases, there was a span of 10 bases. CDR3 sequence (DNA): TGTGCCAGCAGCACTTCCCGAGATGAGCAGTTCTTC. Translating it yields CASSTSRDEQFF.

The gene calls are TRBV28 and TRBJ2-1; the D gene is possibly TRBD2 (7 bases). The ends were cut back, 6 bases at V and 4 bases at J, with 13 bases in the middle. The CDR3 spans 14 residues. Germline-derived CDR1 and CDR2 are MDHEN and SYDVKM. The CDR3 protein is CASREGGPYNEQFF. Written as DNA, the CDR3 is TGTGCCAGCAGAGAGGGGGGGCCATACAATGAGCAGTTCTTC.

This clonotype was seen a few times. This chain connects TRBV20-1 to TRBJ2-7, with 7 bases aligning to TRBD2. The CDR3 has 14 residues. Germline V CDR1 and CDR2: DFQATT, SNEGSKA (reference sequence). Trimming took 4 bases from V and 6 from J; bases not matched to a gene: 12. CDR3 sequence (DNA): TGCAGTGCTAATTGGGGGAGGGCCGGTTCCGAGCAGTACTTC. Translation: CSANWGRAGSEQYF.

This clonotype has just one count. The rearrangement joins TRBV20-1 to TRBJ1-2; a weak D match, TRBD1 (5 bases). CDR1 is DFQATT, CDR2 SNEGSKA, per germline (reference sequence). V dropped 5 bases and J dropped 4 bases, with 26 bases sitting between them. This CDR3 comprises 17 residues. The CDR3 sequence: CSAWARGKYARGYGYTF. DNA for the CDR3: TGCAGTGCTTGGGCCCGGGGGAAATATGCTCGCGGCTATGGCTACACCTTC.

J is TRBJ1-2 and V is TRBV5-8, with D possibly matching TRBD1 (5 bases). Between the trimmed V and J ends, which lost 4 bases and 8 bases, there was a span of 12 bases. The CDR3 has 12 residues. Germline CDR1 and CDR2: SGHTS and YDEGEE. The chain's CDR3 is CASSPRALGYTF. The CDR3 DNA is TGTGCCAGCAGCCCCAGGGCATTAGGCTACACCTTC.

This clonotype has more than one count but fewer than ten. The V call is TRBV4-1, the J call TRBJ1-5, with D tentatively TRBD1 (6 bases). Germline CDR1 and CDR2: MGHRA and YSYEKL. This CDR3 is 16 amino acids long. V was pared by 1 base and J by 3 bases, with 13 bases between. The CDR3 protein is CASSQAGRGLNQPQHF. DNA for the CDR3: TGCGCCAGCAGCCAAGCAGGCAGGGGCCTCAATCAGCCCCAGCATTTT.

This clonotype occurred once. As the CDR3 is not closed by the conserved phenylalanine or tryptophan, this likely results from a read error. The chain carries TRBV7-9 and TRBJ1-1; D is undetermined. There are 15 residues in the CDR3. Germline V gene sequence: CDR1 SEHNR, CDR2 FQNEAQ (reference sequence). V lost 4 bases and J lost 0, with 12 bases in between. In nucleotides, the CDR3 is TGTGCCAGCAGCTCCGTCCCCTCCTTGAACACTGAAGCTTTCTCT. Its translation is CASSSVPSLNTEAFS.